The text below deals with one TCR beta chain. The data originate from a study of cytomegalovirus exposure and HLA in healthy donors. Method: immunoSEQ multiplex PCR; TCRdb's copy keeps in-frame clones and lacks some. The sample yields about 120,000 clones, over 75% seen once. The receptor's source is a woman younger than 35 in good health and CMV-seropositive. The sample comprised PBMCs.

The CDR3 spells CASRGGLGYTEAFF. As DNA, the CDR3 is TGCGCCAGCAGGGGGGGGCTCGGGTATACTGAAGCTTTCTTT. The chain combines TRBV4-3 with TRBJ1-1; TRBD1 is a possible D gene (6 bases). The CDR3 runs 14 residues. CDR1 and CDR2 from the germline V gene are LGHNA and YSLEER. Trimming pared 6 bases from V and 5 bases from J, leaving 16 bases between.